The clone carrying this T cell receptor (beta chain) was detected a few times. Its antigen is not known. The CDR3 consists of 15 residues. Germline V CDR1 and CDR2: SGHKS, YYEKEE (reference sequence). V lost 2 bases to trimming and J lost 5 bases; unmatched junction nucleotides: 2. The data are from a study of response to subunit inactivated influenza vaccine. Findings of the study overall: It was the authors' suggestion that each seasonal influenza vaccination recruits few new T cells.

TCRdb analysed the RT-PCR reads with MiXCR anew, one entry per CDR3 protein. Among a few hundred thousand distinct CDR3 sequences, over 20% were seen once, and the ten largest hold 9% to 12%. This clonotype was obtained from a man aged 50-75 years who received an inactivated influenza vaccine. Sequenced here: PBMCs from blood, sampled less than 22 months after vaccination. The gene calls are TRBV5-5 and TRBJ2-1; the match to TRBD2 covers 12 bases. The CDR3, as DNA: TGTGCCAGCAGCTTACGACTAGCGGGAGACAATGAGCAGTTCTTC. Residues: CASSLRLAGDNEQFF.